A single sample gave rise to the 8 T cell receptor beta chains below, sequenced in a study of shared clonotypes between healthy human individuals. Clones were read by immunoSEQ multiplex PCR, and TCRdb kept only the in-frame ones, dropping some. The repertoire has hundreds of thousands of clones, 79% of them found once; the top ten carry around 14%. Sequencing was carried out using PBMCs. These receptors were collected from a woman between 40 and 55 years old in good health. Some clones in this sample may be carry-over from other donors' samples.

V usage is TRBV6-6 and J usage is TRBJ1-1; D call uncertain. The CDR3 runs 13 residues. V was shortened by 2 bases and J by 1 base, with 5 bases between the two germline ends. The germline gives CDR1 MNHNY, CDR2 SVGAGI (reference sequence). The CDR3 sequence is CASSYGRNTEAFF. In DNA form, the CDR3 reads TGTGCCAGCAGTTACGGCAGGAACACTGAAGCTTTCTTT.

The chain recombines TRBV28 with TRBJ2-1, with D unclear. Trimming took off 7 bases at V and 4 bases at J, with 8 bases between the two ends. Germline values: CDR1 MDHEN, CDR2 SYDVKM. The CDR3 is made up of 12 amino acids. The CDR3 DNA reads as TGTGCCAGCACCGGCCGGTACAATGAGCAGTTCTTC. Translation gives CASTGRYNEQFF.

CDR3 amino acids: CAISEGLASGTDTQYF. Written as DNA, the CDR3 is TGTGCCATCAGTGAGGGTTTGGCTAGCGGCACAGATACGCAGTATTTT. The chain links TRBV10-3 to TRBJ2-3; a weak D match, TRBD2 (6 bases). Germline CDR1 is ENHRY and CDR2 is SYGVKD. The CDR3 covers 16 residues. V was pared by 2 bases and J by 1 base, with 13 bases between.

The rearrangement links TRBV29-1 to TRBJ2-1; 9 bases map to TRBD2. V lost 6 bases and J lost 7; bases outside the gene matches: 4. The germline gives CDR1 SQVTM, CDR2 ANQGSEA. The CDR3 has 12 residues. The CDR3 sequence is CSVATSGNEQFF. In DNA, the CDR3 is TGCAGCGTCGCAACTAGCGGGAATGAGCAGTTCTTC.

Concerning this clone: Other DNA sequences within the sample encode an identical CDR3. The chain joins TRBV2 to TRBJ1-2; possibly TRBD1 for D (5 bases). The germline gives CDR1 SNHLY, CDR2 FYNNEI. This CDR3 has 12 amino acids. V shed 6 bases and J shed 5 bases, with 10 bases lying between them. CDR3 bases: TGTGCCAGCAGAGGGGTTGGGTATGGCTACACCTTC. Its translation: CASRGVGYGYTF.

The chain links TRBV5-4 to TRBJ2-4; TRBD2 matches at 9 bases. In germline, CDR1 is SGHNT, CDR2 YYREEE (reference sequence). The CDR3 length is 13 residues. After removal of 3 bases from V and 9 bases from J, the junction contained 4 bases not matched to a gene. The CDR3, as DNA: TGTGCCAGCAGCTCCGCTAGCGGGATCATTCAGTACTTC. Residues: CASSSASGIIQYF.

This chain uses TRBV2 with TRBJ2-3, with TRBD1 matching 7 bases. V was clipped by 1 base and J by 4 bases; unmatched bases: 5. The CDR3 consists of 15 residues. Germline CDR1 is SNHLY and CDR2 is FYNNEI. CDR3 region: CASSEGDRDADTQYF. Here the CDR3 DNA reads TGTGCCAGCAGTGAAGGCGACAGGGACGCAGATACGCAGTATTTT.

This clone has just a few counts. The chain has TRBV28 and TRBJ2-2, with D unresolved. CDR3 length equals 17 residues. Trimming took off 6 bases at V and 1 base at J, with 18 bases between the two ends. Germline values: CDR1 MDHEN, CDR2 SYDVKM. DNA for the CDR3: TGTGCCAGCAGCCCGGGTGACCGACGGAGGAACACCGGGGAGCTGTTTTTT. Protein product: CASSPGDRRRNTGELFF.